This TCR beta chain was captured in a study of cytomegalovirus exposure and HLA in healthy donors. Per the germline V gene, CDR1 is SGHNT and CDR2 is YYREEE (reference sequence). Trimming cost V 8 bases and J 5 bases, with 16 bases left between them. CDR3 length: 14 residues. The sample holds a few counts of this clone. 13 Jbeta primers and 60 Vbeta primers were used for the PCR. The protocol was immunoSEQ multiplex PCR, while the TCRdb copy is restricted to in-frame clones and leaves out a portion. The sample has some 120,000 clones; 80% are singletons. The sequenced sample was PBMCs. This clonotype originated in a man between 40 and 49 years old in good health and CMV-seronegative. The rearrangement links TRBV5-4 to TRBJ2-2; perhaps TRBD1 as D (6 bases). The CDR3: CASRGGLVTGELFF. The CDR3 coding sequence is TGTGCCAGTAGAGGGGGTCTGGTGACCGGGGAGCTGTTTTTT.